This T cell receptor beta chain comes out of a study of blood T cell repertoires in COVID-19. Seattle's enrolled individuals joined amid active infection and were then monitored longitudinally. V was trimmed by 2 bases and J by 4 bases, leaving 16 bases between them. This CDR3 is 16 amino acids long. Germline CDR1 SGHRS, CDR2 YFSETQ. In the original workflow: Researchers report that nucleated cell counts were estimated from reference gene primer amplification. Sequencing used immunoSEQ multiplex PCR; TCRdb keeps in-frame clones, though not all of them. The V and J calls and clone size were taken over from that table, and D and trimming were inferred from the DNA. The sample records over 55,000 clones, roughly 87% being singletons.

The sequence came from a woman older than 75 with COVID-19, enrolled during active disease. The sample comprised peripheral blood. The V call is TRBV5-1, the J call TRBJ1-3; D gene ambiguous. Here the CDR3 reads CASSLSGRVGGNTIYF. In nucleotides, the CDR3 is TGCGCCAGCAGCTTAAGCGGACGGGTGGGAGGAAACACCATATATTTT.